This T cell receptor (beta chain) was profiled in a study of blood T cell repertoires in COVID-19. TCRdb's table, derived via immunoSEQ multiplex PCR, lists solely in-frame clones and lacks some. The sample lists 300,000 to 400,000 clones; under 95% were seen once. Sequencing input: peripheral blood. The TCR originated in a woman younger than 35 who had recovered from COVID-19.

In nucleotides, the CDR3 is TGTGCCACCAGTGATGGATGGGGGGGGACTGAAGCTTTCTTT. Its protein product is CATSDGWGGTEAFF. This rearrangement joins TRBV24-1 to TRBJ1-1; perhaps TRBD1 as D (5 bases). Germline CDR1 and CDR2: KGHDR and SFDVKD. The CDR3 is 14 residues long. V gave up 3 bases and J gave up 5 bases, with 12 bases separating them.